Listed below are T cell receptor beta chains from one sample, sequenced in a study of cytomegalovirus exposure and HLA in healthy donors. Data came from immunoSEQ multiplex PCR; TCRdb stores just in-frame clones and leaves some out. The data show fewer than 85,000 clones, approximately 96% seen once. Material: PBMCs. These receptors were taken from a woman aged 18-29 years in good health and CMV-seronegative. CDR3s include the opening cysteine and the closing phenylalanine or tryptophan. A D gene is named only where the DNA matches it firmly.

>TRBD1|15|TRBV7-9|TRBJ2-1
CASSLTGGRVNEQFF
TGTGCCAGCAGCTTGACAGGGGGCAGGGTAAATGAGCAGTTCTTC
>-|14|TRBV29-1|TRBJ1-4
CSVQGPGGNEKLFF
TGCAGCGTCCAAGGCCCGGGGGGTAATGAAAAACTGTTTTTT
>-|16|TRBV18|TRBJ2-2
CASSPAAARNTGELFF
TGTGCCAGCTCACCAGCAGCGGCCAGAAACACCGGGGAGCTGTTTTTT
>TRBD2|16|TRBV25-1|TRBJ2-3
CASAGLAGVGPDTQYF
TGTGCCAGCGCGGGACTAGCGGGAGTCGGTCCAGATACGCAGTATTTT
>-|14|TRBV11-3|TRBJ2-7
CASSHKGAGYEQYF
TGTGCCAGCAGCCACAAAGGGGCAGGGTACGAGCAGTACTTC
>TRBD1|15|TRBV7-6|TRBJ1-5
CASSSRTGVNQPQHF
TGTGCCAGCAGCTCCCGGACAGGGGTAAATCAGCCCCAGCATTTT
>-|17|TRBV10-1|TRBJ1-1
CASSESLEDSMNTEAFF
TGCGCCAGCAGTGAGTCTCTAGAGGACAGCATGAACACTGAAGCTTTCTTT
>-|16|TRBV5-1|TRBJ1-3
CASRPRDNSEVDTIYF
TGCGCCAGCAGACCCCGGGACAACTCCGAGGTTGACACCATATATTTT
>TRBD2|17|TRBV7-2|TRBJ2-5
CASSLTWGLAVQETQYF
TGTGCCAGCAGCTTGACGTGGGGACTAGCGGTTCAAGAGACCCAGTACTTC
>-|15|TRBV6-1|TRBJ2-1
CASSEAHGANNEQFF
TGTGCCAGCAGTGAAGCCCATGGGGCGAACAATGAGCAGTTCTTC
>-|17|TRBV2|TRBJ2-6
CATRRSTTRSGANVLTF
TGTGCCACCCGCCGGAGTACTACTCGATCTGGGGCCAACGTCCTGACTTTC
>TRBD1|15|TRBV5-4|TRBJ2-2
CASSVPTGGTGELFF
TGTGCCAGCAGCGTCCCGACAGGGGGCACCGGGGAGCTGTTTTTT
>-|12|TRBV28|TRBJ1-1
CASGERGRVAFF
TGTGCCAGCGGAGAAAGGGGGAGGGTCGCTTTCTTT
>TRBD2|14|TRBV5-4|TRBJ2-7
CASSFGTSLFEQYF
TGTGCCAGCAGCTTCGGGACTAGCTTATTCGAGCAGTACTTC
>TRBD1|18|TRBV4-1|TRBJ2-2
CASSSTLGGTGWNGELFF
TGCGCCAGCTCTTCCACATTAGGGGGGACAGGGTGGAACGGGGAGCTGTTTTTT
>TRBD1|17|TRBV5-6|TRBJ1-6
CASAQTARGVRNSPLHF
TGTGCCAGCGCACAAACGGCCAGGGGGGTCCGTAATTCACCCCTCCACTTT